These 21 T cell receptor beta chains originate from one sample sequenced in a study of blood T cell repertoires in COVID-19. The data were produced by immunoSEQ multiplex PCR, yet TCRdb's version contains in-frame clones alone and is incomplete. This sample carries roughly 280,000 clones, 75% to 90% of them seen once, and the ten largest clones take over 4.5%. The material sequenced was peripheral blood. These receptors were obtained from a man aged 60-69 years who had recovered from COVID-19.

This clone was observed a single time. CDR3 sequence: CASSLTALNEQFF. The CDR3 DNA reads as TGCGCCAGCAGCTTGACAGCTCTCAATGAGCAGTTCTTC. The J gene is TRBJ2-1, the V gene TRBV5-1; D not resolved. Trimming shortened V by 1 base and J by 6 bases, and 8 bases separated the two germline ends. CDR3 length: 13 amino acids. Germline V gives CDR1 SGHRS, CDR2 YFSETQ.

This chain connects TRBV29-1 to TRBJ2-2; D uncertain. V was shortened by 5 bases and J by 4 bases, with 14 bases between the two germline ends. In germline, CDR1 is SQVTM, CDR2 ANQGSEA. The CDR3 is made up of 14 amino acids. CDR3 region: CSVLALRSTGELFF. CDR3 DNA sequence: TGCAGCGTTCTGGCTTTAAGGAGCACCGGGGAGCTGTTTTTT.

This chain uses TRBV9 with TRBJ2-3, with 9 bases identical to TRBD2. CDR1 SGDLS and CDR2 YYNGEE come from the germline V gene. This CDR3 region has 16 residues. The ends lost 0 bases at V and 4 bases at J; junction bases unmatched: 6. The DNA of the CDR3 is TGTGCCAGCAGCGTAGGTACTAGCGGGTTCGCAGATACGCAGTATTTT. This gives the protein CASSVGTSGFADTQYF.

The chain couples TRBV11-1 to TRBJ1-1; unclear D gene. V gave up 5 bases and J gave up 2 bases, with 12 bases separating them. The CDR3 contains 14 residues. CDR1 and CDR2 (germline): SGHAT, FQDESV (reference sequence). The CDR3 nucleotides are TGTGCCAGCAGCCCTCCGACACGTAACACTGAAGCTTTCTTT. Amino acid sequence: CASSPPTRNTEAFF.

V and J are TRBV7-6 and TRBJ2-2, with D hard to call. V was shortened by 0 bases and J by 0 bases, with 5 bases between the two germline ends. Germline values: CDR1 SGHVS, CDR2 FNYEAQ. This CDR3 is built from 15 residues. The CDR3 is CASSLARANTGELFF. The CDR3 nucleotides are TGTGCCAGCAGCTTAGCTCGCGCGAACACCGGGGAGCTGTTTTTT.

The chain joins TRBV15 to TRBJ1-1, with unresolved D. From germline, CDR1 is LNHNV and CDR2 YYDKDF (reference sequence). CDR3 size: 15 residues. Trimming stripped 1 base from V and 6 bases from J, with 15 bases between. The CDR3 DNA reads TGTGCCACCAGCAGAGGAGGGTCTGGGTCGGCTGAAGCTTTCTTT. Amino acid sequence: CATSRGGSGSAEAFF. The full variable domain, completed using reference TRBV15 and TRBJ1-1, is DAMVIQNPRYQVTQFGKPVTLSCSQTLNHNVMYWYQQKSSQAPKLLFHYYDKDFNNEADTPDNFQSRRPNTSFCFLDIRSPGLGDTAMYLCATSRGGSGSAEAFFGQGTRLTVV.

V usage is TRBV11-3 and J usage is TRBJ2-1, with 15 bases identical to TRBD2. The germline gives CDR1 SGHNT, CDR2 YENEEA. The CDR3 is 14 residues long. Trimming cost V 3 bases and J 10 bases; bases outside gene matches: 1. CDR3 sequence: CASSLGLAGGEQFF. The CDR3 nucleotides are TGTGCCAGCAGCTTGGGACTAGCGGGAGGCGAGCAGTTCTTC. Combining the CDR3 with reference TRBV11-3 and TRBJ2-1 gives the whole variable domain EAGVVQSPRYKIIEKKQPVAFWCNPISGHNTLYWYLQNLGQGPELLIRYENEEAVDDSQLPKDRFSAERLKGVDSTLKIQPAELGDSAVYLCASSLGLAGGEQFFGPGTRLTVL.

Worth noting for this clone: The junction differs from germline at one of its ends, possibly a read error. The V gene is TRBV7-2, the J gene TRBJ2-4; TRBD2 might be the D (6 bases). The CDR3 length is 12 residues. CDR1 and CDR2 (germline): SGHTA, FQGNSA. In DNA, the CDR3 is TGTGCCAGCAGCGATACCGGGACTGTAAGAGGCTTC. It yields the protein CASSDTGTVRGF.

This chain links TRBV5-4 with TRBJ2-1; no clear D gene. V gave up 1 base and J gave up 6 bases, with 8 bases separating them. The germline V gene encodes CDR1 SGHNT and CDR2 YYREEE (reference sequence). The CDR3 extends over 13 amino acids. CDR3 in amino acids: CASSLRLFNEQFF. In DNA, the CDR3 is TGTGCCAGCAGCTTGAGACTCTTCAATGAGCAGTTCTTC.

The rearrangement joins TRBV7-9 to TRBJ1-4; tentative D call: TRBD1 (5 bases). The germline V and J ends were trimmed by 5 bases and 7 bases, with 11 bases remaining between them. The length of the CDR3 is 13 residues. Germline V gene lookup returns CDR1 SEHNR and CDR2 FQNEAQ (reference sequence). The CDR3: CASSPGSGEKLFF. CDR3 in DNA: TGTGCCAGCAGCCCAGGGTCGGGTGAAAAACTGTTTTTT.

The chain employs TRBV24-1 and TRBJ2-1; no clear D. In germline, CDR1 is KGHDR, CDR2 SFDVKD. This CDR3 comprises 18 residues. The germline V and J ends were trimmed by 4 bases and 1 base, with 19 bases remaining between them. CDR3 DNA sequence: TGTGCCACCAGTGACCCCAGCAGGCCTGACCGTTCCTACAATGAGCAGTTCTTC. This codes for CATSDPSRPDRSYNEQFF.

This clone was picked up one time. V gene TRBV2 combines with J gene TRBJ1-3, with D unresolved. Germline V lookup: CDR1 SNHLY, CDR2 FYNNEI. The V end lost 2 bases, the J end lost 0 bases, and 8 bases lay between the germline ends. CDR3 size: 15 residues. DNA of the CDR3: TGTGCCAGCAGTGAAAGCCCCCTCTCTGGAAACACCATATATTTT. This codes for CASSESPLSGNTIYF.

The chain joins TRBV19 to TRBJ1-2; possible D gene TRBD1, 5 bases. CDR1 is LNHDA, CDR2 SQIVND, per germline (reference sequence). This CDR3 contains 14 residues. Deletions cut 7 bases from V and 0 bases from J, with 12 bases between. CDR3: CASTQGTANYGYTF. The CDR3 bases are TGTGCCAGTACCCAGGGAACCGCTAACTATGGCTACACCTTC.

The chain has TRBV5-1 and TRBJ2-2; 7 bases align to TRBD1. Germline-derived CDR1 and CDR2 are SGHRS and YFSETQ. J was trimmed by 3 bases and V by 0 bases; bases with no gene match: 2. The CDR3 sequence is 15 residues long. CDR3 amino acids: CASSLGQGDTGELFF. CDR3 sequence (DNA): TGCGCCAGCAGCTTGGGACAGGGCGACACCGGGGAGCTGTTTTTT.

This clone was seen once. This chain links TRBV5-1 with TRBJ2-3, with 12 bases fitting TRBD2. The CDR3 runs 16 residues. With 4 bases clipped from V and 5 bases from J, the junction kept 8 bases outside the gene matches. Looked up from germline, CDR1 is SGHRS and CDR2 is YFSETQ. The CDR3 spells CASSPKPGLAGDTQYF. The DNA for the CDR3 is TGCGCCAGCAGCCCGAAACCGGGACTAGCGGGAGATACGCAGTATTTT.

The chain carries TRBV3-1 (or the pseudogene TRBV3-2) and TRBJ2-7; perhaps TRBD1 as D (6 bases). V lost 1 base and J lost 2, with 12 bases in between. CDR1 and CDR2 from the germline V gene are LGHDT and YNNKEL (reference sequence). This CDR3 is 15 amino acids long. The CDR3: CASSQVPGQTYEQYF. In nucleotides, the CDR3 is TGTGCCAGCAGCCAAGTGCCAGGACAGACCTACGAGCAGTACTTC.

Here the CDR3 DNA reads TGCGCCAGCAGTTCCGTTCTAGCGGGCACAGATACGCAGTATTTT. This encodes CASSSVLAGTDTQYF. The chain links TRBV5-1 to TRBJ2-3, with 7 bases lining up with TRBD2. Per the germline V gene, CDR1 is SGHRS and CDR2 is YFSETQ. The CDR3 is 15 amino acids. V trimming: 5 bases; J trimming: 1 base; junction bases outside the gene matches: 7.

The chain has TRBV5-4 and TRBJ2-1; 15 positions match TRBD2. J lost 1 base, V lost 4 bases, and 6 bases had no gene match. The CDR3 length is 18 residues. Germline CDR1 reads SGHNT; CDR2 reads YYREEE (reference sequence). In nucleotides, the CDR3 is TGTGCCAGCAGCCCTGGGACTAGCGGGGGGCGTTCCTACAATGAGCAGTTCTTC. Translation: CASSPGTSGGRSYNEQFF.

The CDR3, as DNA: TGTGCCAGCAGCACCGAAGGGGGGGGGAAAGGAGAGACCCAGTACTTC. Protein product: CASSTEGGGKGETQYF. The chain links TRBV5-4 to TRBJ2-5; a weak D match, TRBD2 (7 bases). Germline-derived CDR1 and CDR2 are SGHNT and YYREEE (reference sequence). This CDR3 comprises 16 residues. Trimming pared 4 bases from V and 4 bases from J, leaving 20 bases between.

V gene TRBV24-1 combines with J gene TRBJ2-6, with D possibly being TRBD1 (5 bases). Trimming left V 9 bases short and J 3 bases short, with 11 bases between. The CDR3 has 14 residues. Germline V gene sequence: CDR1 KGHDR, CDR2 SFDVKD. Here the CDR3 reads CATSEGVGANVLTF. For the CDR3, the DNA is TGTGCCACCTCAGAAGGGGTTGGGGCCAACGTCCTGACTTTC.

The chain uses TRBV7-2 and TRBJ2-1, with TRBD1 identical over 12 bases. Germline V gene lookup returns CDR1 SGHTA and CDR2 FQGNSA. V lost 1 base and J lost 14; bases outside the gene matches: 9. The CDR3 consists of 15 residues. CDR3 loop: CASSLGGTGGRSKFF. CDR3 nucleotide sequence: TGTGCCAGCAGCTTAGGAGGGACAGGGGGCCGGTCGAAGTTCTTC.